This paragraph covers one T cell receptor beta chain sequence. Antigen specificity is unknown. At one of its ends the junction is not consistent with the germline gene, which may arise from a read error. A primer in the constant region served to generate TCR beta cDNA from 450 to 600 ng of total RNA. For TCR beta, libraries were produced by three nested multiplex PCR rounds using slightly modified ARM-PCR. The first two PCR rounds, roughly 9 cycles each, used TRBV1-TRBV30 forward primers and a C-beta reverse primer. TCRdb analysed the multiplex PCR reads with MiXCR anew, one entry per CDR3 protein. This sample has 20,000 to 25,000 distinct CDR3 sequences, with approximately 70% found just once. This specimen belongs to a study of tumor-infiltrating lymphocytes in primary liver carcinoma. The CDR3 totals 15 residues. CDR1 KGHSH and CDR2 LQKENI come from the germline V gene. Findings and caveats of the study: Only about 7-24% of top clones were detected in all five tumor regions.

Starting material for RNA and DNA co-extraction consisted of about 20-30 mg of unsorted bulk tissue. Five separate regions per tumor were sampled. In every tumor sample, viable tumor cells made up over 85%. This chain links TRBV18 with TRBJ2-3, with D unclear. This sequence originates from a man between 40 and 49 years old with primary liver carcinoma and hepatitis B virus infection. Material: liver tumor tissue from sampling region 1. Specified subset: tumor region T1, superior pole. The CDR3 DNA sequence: TGTGGCAGCTCACCAAGTCCCGCGCGCACAGATACGCAGTATTTT. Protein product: CGSSPSPARTDTQYF.